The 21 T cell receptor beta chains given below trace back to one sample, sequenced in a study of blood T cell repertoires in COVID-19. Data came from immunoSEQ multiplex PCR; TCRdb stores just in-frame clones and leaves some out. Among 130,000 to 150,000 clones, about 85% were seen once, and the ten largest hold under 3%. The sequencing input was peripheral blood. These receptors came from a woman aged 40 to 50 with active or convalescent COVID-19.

The CDR3 region has the DNA TGCAGCGTCAAACGGTCGTATGGCTACACCTTC. Its protein is CSVKRSYGYTF. V and J are TRBV29-1 and TRBJ1-2, with D uncertain. The CDR3 is 11 amino acids. V was pared by 6 bases and J by 5 bases, with 10 bases between. CDR1 is SQVTM, CDR2 ANQGSEA, per germline. Using reference TRBV29-1 and TRBJ1-2 for the parts outside the CDR3, the full variable domain is SAVISQKPSRDICQRGTSLTIQCQVDSQVTMMFWYRQQPGQSLTLIATANQGSEATYESGFVIDKFPISRPNLTFSTLTVSNMSPEDSSIYLCSVKRSYGYTFGSGTRLTVV.

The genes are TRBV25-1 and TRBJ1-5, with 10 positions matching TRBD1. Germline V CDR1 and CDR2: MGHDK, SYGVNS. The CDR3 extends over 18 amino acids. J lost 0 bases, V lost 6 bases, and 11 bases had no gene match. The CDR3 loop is CASSNRDRGEYSNQPQHF. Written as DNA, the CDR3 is TGTGCCAGCAGCAACCGGGACAGGGGCGAATATAGCAATCAGCCCCAGCATTTT.

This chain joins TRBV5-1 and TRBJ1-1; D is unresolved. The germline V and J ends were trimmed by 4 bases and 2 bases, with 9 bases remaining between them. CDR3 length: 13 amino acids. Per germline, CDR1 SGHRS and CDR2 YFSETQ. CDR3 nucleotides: TGCGCCAGCAGCCTAGGAAGCAACACTGAAGCTTTCTTT. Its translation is CASSLGSNTEAFF.

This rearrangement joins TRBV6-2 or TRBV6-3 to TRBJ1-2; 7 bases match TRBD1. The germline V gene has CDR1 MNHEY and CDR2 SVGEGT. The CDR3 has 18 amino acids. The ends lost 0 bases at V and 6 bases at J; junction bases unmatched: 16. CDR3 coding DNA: TGTGCCAGCAGTTACTCGAGGTCCCGGAGAGGGGGCATAGATGGCTACACCTTC. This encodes CASSYSRSRRGGIDGYTF.

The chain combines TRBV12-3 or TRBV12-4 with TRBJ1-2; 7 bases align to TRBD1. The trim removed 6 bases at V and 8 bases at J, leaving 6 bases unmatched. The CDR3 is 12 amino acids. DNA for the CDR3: TGTGCCAGCAGATTGACAGGGCGCGGCTACACCTTC. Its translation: CASRLTGRGYTF.

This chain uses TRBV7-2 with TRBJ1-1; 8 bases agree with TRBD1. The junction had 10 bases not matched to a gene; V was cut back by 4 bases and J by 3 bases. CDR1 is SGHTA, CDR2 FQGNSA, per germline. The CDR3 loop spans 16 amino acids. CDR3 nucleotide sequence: TGTGCCAGCAGCTATCGGACCCAACAGGGGGACACTGAAGCTTTCTTT. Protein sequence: CASSYRTQQGDTEAFF.

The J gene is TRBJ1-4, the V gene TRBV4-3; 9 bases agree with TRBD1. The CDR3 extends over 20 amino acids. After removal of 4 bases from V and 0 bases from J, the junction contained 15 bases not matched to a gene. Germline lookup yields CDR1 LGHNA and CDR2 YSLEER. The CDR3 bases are TGCGCCAGCAGCCGAGGGACAGGGAGAATCGGCTCGCCAACTAATGAAAAACTGTTTTTT. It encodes CASSRGTGRIGSPTNEKLFF.

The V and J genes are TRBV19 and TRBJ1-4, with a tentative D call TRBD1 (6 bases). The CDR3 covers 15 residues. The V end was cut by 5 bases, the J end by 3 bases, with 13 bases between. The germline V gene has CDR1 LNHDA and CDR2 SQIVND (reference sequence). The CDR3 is CASSARQAANEKLFF. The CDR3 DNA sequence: TGTGCCAGTAGTGCGCGACAGGCAGCTAATGAAAAACTGTTTTTT.

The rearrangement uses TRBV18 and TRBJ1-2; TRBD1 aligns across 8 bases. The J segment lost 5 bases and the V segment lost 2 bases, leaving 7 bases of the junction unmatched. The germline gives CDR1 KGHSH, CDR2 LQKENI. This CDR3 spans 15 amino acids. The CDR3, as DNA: TGTGCCAGCTCACCATACGGGACAGGAGTATATGGCTACACCTTC. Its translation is CASSPYGTGVYGYTF. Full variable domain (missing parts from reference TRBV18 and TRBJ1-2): NAGVMQNPRHLVRRRGQEARLRCSPMKGHSHVYWYRQLPEEGLKFMVYLQKENIIDESGMPKERFSAEFPKEGPSILRIQQVVRGDSAAYFCASSPYGTGVYGYTFGSGTRLTVV.

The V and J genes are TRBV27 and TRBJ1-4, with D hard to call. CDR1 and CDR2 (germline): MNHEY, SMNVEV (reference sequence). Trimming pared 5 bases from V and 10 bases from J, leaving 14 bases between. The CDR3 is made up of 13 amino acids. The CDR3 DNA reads TGTGCCAGCAGTCCGAGAACCGCCGGAAAACTGTTTTTT. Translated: CASSPRTAGKLFF.

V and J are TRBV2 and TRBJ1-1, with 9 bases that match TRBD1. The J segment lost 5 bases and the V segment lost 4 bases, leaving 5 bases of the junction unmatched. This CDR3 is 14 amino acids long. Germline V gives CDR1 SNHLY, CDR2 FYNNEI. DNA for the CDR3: TGTGCCAGCAGTGGGGGGGACAGGGCAACTGAAGCTTTCTTT. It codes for CASSGGDRATEAFF.

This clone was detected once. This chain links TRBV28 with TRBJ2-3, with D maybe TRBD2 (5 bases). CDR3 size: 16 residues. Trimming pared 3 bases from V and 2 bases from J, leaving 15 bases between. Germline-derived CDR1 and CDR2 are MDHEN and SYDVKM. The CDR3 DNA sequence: TGTGCCAGCAGTTTGAGAGGGATTGAGGCCACAGATACGCAGTATTTT. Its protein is CASSLRGIEATDTQYF. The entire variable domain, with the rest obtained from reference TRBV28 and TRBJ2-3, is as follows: DVKVTQSSRYLVKRTGEKVFLECVQDMDHENMFWYRQDPGLGLRLIYFSYDVKMKEKGDIPEGYSVSREKKERFSLILESASTNQTSMYLCASSLRGIEATDTQYFGPGTRLTVL.

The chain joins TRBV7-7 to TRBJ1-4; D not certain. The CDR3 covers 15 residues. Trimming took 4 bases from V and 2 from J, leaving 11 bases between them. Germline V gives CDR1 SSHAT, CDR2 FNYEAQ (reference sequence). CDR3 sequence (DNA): TGTGCCAGCAGCTCCAACACGGGGACTAATGAAAAACTGTTTTTT. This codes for CASSSNTGTNEKLFF.

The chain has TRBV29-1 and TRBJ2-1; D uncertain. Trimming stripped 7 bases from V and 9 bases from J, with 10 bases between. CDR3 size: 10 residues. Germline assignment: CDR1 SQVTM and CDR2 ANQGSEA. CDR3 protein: CSGGELEQFF. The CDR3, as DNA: TGCAGCGGAGGTGAACTTGAGCAGTTCTTC.

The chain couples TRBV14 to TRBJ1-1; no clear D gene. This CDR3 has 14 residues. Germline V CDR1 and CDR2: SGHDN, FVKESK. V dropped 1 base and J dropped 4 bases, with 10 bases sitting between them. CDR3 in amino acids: CASSQALAGTEAFF. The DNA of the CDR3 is TGTGCCAGCAGCCAAGCCCTAGCTGGCACTGAAGCTTTCTTT. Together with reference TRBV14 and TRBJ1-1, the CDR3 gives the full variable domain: EAGVTQFPSHSVIEKGQTVTLRCDPISGHDNLYWYRRVMGKEIKFLLHFVKESKQDESGMPNNRFLAERTGGTYSTLKVQPAELEDSGVYFCASSQALAGTEAFFGQGTRLTVV.

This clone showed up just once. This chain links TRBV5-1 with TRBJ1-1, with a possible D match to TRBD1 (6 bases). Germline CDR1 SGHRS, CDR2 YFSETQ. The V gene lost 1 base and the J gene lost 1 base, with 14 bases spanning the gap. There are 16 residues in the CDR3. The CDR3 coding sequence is TGCGCCAGCAGCTTGCAACCCACAGGGACGAACACTGAAGCTTTCTTT. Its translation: CASSLQPTGTNTEAFF.

The CDR3 here is CARSLGQGADTEAFF. CDR3 DNA sequence: TGTGCCAGAAGCTTGGGACAGGGGGCCGACACTGAAGCTTTCTTT. The V gene is TRBV5-3, the J gene TRBJ1-1; the match to TRBD1 covers 10 bases. TRBV5-3 is known as an ORF, though its function is uncertain. The junction had 2 bases not matched to a gene; V was cut back by 0 bases and J by 3 bases. The CDR3 runs to 15 residues.

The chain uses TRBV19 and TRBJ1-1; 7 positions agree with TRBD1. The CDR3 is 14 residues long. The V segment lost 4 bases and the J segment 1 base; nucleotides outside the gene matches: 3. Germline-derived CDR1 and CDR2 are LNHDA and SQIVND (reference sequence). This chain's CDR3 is CASSKTGANTEAFF. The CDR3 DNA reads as TGTGCCAGTAGTAAAACAGGGGCGAACACTGAAGCTTTCTTT.

The CDR3 DNA sequence: TGTGCCAGCAGCGAGGCAGGGGGCGTCGGCACCGGGGAGCTGTTTTTT. Protein sequence: CASSEAGGVGTGELFF. The chain uses TRBV9 and TRBJ2-2, with TRBD1 identical over 8 bases. Unmatched junction bases numbered 8, after V lost 3 bases and J lost 4 bases. This CDR3 contains 16 residues. CDR1 is SGDLS, CDR2 YYNGEE, per germline.

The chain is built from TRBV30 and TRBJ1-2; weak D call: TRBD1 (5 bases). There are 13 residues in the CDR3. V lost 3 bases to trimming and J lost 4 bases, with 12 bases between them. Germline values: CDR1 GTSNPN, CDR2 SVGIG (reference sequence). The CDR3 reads CAWSRGAAYGYTF. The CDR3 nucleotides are TGTGCCTGGAGCCGTGGGGCTGCCTATGGCTACACCTTC.

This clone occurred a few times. CDR3 sequence reads: CASSPRGASYGYTF. CDR3 bases: TGTGCCAGTAGCCCCCGGGGGGCAAGCTATGGCTACACCTTC. The chain is built from TRBV19 and TRBJ1-2; tentatively, D is TRBD1 (6 bases). This CDR3 is built from 14 residues. Germline CDR1 LNHDA, CDR2 SQIVND (reference sequence). V shed 6 bases and J shed 4 bases, with 15 bases lying between them. Complete variable domain (other parts from reference TRBV19 and TRBJ1-2): DGGITQSPKYLFRKEGQNVTLSCEQNLNHDAMYWYRQDPGQGLRLIYYSQIVNDFQKGDIAEGYSVSREKKESFPLTVTSAQKNPTAFYLCASSPRGASYGYTFGSGTRLTVV.